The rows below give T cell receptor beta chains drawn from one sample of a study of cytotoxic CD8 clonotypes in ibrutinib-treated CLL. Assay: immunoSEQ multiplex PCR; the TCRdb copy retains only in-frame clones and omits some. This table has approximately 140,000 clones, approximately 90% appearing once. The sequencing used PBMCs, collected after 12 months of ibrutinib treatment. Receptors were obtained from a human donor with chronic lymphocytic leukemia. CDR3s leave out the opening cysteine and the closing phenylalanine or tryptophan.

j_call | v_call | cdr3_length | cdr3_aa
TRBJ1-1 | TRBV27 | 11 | ASSRGGGTEAF
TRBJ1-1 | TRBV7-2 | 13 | ASSSHGRSNTEAF
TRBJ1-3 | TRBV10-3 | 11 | AISDSSGNTIY
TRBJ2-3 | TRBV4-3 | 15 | ASSQEYPSVATDTQY
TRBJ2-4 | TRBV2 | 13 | ASSLREAPKNIQY
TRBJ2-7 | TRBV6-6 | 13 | ASIPRLAGRHEQY
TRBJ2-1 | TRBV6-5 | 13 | ASSYEGAVYNEQF
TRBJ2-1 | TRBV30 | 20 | AWRTKGELSGSLWSSYNEQF
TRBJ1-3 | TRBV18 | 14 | ASSPAGVPTGNTIY
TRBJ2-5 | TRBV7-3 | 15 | ASSSTGTGGARETQY
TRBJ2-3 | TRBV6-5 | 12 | ASSYSAGTDTQY
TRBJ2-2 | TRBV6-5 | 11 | AAGPPYTGELF
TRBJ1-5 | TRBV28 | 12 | ASSLGDTNQPQH
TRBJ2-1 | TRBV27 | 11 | ASSLTRGNEQF
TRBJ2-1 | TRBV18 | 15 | ASSPSGGLAGNNEQF
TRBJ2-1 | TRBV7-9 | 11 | ASVQRSYNEQF
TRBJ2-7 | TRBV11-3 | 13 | ASSLSAGAVGEQY